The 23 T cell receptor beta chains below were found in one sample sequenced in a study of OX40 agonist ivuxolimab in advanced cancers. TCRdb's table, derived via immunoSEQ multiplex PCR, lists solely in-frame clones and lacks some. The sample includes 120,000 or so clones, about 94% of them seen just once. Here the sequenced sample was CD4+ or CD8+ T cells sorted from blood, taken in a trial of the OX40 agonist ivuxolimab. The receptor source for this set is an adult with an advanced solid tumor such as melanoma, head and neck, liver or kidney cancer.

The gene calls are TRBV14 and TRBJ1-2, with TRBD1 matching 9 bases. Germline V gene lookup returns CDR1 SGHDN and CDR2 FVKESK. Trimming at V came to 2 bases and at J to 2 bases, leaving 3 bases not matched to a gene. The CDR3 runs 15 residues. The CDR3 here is CASSQPGQGNYGYTF. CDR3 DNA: TGTGCCAGCAGCCAACCAGGACAGGGGAACTATGGCTACACCTTC. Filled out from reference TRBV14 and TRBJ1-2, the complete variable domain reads EAGVTQFPSHSVIEKGQTVTLRCDPISGHDNLYWYRRVMGKEIKFLLHFVKESKQDESGMPNNRFLAERTGGTYSTLKVQPAELEDSGVYFCASSQPGQGNYGYTFGSGTRLTVV.

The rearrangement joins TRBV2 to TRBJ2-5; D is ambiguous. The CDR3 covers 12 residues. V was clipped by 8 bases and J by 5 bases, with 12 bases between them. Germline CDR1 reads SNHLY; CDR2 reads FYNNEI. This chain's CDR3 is CASAHPSETQYF. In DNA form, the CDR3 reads TGTGCCAGCGCCCACCCGTCGGAGACCCAGTACTTC.

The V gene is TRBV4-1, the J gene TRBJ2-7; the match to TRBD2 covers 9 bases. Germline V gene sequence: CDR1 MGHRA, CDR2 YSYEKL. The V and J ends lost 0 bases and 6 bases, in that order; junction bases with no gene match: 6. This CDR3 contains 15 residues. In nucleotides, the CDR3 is TGCGCCAGCAGCCAAGATCTAGCGGGAAGAAGCGAGCAGTACTTC. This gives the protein CASSQDLAGRSEQYF.

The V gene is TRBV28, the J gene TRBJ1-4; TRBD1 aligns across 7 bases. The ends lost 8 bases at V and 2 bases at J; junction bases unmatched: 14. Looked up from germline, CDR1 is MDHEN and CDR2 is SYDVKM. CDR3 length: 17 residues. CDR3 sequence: CASGSTGDWATNEKLFF. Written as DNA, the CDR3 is TGTGCCAGCGGATCTACAGGGGACTGGGCGACTAATGAAAAACTGTTTTTT.

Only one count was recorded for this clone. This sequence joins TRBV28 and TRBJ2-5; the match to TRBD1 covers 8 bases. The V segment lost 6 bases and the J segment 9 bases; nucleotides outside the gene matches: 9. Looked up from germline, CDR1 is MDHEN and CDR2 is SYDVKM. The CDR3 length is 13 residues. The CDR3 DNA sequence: TGTGCCAGCAGAGACAGGGGAATTAGGGCCCAGTACTTC. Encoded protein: CASRDRGIRAQYF.

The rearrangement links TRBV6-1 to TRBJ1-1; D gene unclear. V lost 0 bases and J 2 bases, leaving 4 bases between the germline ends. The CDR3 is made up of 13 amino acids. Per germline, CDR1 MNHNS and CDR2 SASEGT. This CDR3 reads CASSEAVNTEAFF. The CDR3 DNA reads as TGTGCCAGCAGTGAAGCAGTTAACACTGAAGCTTTCTTT.

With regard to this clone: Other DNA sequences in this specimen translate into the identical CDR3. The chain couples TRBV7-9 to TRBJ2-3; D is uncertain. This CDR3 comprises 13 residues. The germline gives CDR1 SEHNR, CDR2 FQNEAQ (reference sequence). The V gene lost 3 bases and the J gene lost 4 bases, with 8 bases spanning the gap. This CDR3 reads CASSLSAADTQYF. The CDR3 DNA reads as TGTGCCAGCAGCTTGAGCGCTGCAGATACGCAGTATTTT.

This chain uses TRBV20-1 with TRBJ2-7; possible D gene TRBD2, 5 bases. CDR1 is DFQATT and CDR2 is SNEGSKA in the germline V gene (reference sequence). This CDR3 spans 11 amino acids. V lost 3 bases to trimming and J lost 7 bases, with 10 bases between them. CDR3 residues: CSARPPGEQYF. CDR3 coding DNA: TGCAGTGCTAGGCCCCCGGGGGAGCAGTACTTC.

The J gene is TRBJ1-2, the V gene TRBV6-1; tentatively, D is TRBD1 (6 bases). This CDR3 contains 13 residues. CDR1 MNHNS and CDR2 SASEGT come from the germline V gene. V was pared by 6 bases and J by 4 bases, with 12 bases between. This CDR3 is CASRQQGRYGYTF. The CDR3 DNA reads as TGTGCCAGCAGACAACAGGGACGCTATGGCTACACCTTC.

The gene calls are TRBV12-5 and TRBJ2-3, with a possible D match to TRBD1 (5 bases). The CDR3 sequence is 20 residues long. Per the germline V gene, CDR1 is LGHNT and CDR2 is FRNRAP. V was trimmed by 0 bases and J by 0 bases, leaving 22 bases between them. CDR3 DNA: TGTGCTAGTGGTTTGGTTTCACCAGGTGTGACAGACACTAGCACAGATACGCAGTATTTT. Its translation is CASGLVSPGVTDTSTDTQYF.

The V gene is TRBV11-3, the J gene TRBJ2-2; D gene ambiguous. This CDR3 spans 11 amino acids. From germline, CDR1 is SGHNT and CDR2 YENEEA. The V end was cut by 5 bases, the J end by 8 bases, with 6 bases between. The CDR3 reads CASSLRGELFF. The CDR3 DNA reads TGTGCCAGCAGCCTCCGGGGGGAGCTGTTTTTT.

The CDR3 region is CASTHQGTPSKNIQYF. The DNA for the CDR3 is TGTGCCAGCACCCACCAGGGGACCCCCTCCAAAAACATTCAGTACTTC. The gene calls are TRBV28 and TRBJ2-4; D is possibly TRBD1 (6 bases). The CDR3 is 16 amino acids. The germline V and J ends were trimmed by 7 bases and 2 bases, with 18 bases remaining between them. Germline V gene data show CDR1 as MDHEN and CDR2 as SYDVKM.

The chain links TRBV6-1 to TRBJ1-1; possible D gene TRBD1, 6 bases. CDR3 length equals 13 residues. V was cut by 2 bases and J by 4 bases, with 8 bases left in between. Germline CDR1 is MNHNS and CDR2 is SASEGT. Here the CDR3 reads CASSERGSTEAFF. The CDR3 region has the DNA TGTGCCAGCAGTGAAAGGGGGTCCACTGAAGCTTTCTTT.

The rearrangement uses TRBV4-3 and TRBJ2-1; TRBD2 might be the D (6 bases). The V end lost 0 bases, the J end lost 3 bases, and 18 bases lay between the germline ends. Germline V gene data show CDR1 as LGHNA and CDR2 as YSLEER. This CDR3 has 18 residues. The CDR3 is CASSQEGSPGLVYNEQFF. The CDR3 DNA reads TGCGCCAGCAGCCAAGAGGGCAGCCCGGGACTGGTCTACAATGAGCAGTTCTTC.

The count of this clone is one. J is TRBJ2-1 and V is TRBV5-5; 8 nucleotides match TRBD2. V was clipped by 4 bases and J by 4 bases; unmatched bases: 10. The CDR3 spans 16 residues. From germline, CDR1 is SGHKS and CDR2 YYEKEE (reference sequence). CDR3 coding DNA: TGTGCCAGCAGCCCCCCGGCACTAGCGGTATACAATGAGCAGTTCTTC. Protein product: CASSPPALAVYNEQFF. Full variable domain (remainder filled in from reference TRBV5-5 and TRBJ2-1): DAGVTQSPTHLIKTRGQQVTLRCSPISGHKSVSWYQQVLGQGPQFIFQYYEKEERGRGNFPDRFSARQFPNYSSELNVNALLLGDSALYLCASSPPALAVYNEQFFGPGTRLTVL.

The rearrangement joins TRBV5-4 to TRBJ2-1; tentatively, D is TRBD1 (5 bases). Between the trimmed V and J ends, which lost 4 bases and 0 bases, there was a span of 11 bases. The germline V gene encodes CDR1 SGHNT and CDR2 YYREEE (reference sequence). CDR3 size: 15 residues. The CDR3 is CASSTRGASYNEQFF. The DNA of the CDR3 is TGTGCCAGCAGCACGCGTGGGGCCTCCTACAATGAGCAGTTCTTC.

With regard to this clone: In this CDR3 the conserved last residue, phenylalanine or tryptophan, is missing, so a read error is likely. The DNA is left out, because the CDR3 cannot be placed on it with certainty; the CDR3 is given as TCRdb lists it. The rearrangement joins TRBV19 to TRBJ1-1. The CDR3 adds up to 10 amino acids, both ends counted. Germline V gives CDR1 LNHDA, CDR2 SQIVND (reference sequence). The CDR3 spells CASTLGPGTG.

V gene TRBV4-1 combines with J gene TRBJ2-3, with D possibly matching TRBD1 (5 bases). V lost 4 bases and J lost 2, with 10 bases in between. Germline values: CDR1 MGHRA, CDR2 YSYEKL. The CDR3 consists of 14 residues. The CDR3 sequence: CASSRTPSTDTQYF. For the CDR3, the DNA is TGCGCCAGCAGCCGGACACCGTCCACAGATACGCAGTATTTT.

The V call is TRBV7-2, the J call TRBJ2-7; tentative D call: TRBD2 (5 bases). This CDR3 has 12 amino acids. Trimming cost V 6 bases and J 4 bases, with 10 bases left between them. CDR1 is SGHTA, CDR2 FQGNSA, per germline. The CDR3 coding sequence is TGTGCCAGCAGTTCAACGGGGTACGAGCAGTACTTC. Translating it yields CASSSTGYEQYF.

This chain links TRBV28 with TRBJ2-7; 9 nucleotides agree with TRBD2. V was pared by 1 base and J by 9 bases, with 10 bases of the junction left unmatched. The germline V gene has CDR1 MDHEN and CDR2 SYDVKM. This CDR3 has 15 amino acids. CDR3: CASSLSSGVPEAQYF. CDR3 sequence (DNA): TGTGCCAGCAGTTTATCTAGCGGGGTTCCTGAGGCGCAGTACTTC.

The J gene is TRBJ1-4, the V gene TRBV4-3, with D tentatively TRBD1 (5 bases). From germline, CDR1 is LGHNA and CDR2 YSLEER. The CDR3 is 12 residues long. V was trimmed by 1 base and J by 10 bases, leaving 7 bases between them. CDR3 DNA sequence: TGCGCCAGCAGCCAAGTTCAGGGAAAACTGTTTTTT. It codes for CASSQVQGKLFF.

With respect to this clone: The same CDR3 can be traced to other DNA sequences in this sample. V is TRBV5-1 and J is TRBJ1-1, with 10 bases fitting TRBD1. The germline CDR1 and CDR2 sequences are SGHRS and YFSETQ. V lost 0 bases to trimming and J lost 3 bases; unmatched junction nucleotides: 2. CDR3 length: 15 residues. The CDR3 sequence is CASSLVGTGDTEAFF. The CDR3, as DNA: TGCGCCAGCAGCTTGGTGGGGACAGGGGACACTGAAGCTTTCTTT.

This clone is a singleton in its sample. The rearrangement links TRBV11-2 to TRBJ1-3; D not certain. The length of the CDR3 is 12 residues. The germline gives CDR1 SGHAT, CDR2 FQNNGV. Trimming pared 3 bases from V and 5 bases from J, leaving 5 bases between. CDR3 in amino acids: CASSFSRNTIYF. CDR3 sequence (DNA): TGTGCCAGCAGCTTTTCCAGAAACACCATATATTTT.